The 30 T cell receptor beta chains given below trace back to one sample, sequenced in a study of blood T cells in healthy people across ages. A second PCR, run for roughly 7 to 11 cycles, used a sample-barcoded 5' primer plus a J-beta primer mix. TCRdb ran MiXCR on the 5' RACE reads and lists one entry per CDR3 protein. The top ten clones hold 7.7% of a sample with around 1.7 million distinct CDR3 sequences, approximately 30% of them seen once. Sequencing input: blood. The source of these receptors is a woman in her twenties or thirties in good health.

The V call is TRBV2, the J call TRBJ2-5, with TRBD2 matching over 7 bases. Germline V lookup: CDR1 SNHLY, CDR2 FYNNEI. V shed 0 bases and J 5 bases; nucleotides not matched to a gene: 3. CDR3 length equals 14 residues. For the CDR3, the DNA is TGTGCCAGCAGTGAAGCCCTAGCGGTGGAGACCCAGTACTTC. Protein sequence: CASSEALAVETQYF.

The table lists this clonotype with many counts. This chain links TRBV18 with TRBJ2-5; no clear D gene. The V gene's germline CDR1 is KGHSH and CDR2 LQKENI. The CDR3 is 14 amino acids. V lost 0 bases to trimming and J lost 1 base, with 6 bases between them. This chain's CDR3 is CASSPPSPQETQYF. The CDR3 region has the DNA TGTGCCAGCTCACCACCGAGTCCCCAAGAGACCCAGTACTTC.

The chain couples TRBV12-3 or TRBV12-4 to TRBJ2-2; no firm D call. Trimming cost V 4 bases and J 7 bases, with 19 bases left between them. This CDR3 has 16 residues. CDR3 coding DNA: TGTGCCAGCAGTTCCGACGTCCCATCCCCCGGCGGGGAGCTGTTTTTT. It is translated as CASSSDVPSPGGELFF.

Concerning this clonotype itself: A much more abundant neighbour one base away suggests this may be a read error. The V and J genes are TRBV18 and TRBJ1-5, with D perhaps matching TRBD1 (5 bases). The CDR3 extends over 14 amino acids. The germline CDR1 and CDR2 sequences are KGHSH and LQKENI. The CDR3 protein is CASAPGQANQPQHF. The CDR3, as DNA: TGTGCCAGCGCACCAGGGCAGGCCAATCAGCCCCAGCATTTT.

In the case of this clonotype: It differs at one base from a far larger clone, so likely a read error. This chain joins TRBV7-9 and TRBJ1-2; possible D gene TRBD1, 6 bases. CDR3 length equals 14 residues. Trimming shortened V by 0 bases and J by 5 bases, and 10 bases separated the two germline ends. Germline assignment: CDR1 SEHNR and CDR2 FQNEAQ (reference sequence). In nucleotides, the CDR3 is TGTGCCAGCAGCTTAGCCGAAACAGGGTATGGCTACACCTTC. Amino acid sequence: CASSLAETGYGYTF.

The genes are TRBV6-6 and TRBJ2-2; TRBD1 aligns across 7 bases. V shed 2 bases and J 8 bases; nucleotides not matched to a gene: 5. Germline V gives CDR1 MNHNY, CDR2 SVGAGI (reference sequence). This CDR3 has 14 amino acids. The CDR3 sequence: CASSYRQGRGELFF. The CDR3 region has the DNA TGTGCCAGCAGTTACCGACAGGGTCGGGGGGAGCTGTTTTTT.

Concerning this clonotype itself: A much more abundant neighbour one base away suggests this may be a read error. The chain links TRBV5-1 to TRBJ2-1, with D uncertain. Trimming shortened V by 0 bases and J by 3 bases, and 7 bases separated the two germline ends. This CDR3 spans 14 amino acids. Looked up from germline, CDR1 is SGHRS and CDR2 is YFSETQ. The CDR3 DNA is TGCGCCAGCAGCTTGGCGGCTGACTACAATGAGCAGTTCTTC. As protein: CASSLAADYNEQFF.

Of note for this clonotype: A much larger clone is a single base away; this may be a read error. The chain links TRBV20-1 to TRBJ2-1, with 7 bases fitting TRBD2. CDR3 length: 14 residues. From germline, CDR1 is DFQATT and CDR2 SNEGSKA (reference sequence). The CDR3 here is CSPRLARKVETQFF. The DNA of the CDR3 is TGCAGCCCGAGACTAGCCCGGAAAGTGGAGACCCAGTTCTTC.

There are many counts of this clonotype. This chain connects TRBV5-1 to TRBJ2-7, with a possible D match to TRBD1 (5 bases). CDR3 length: 15 residues. The germline CDR1 and CDR2 sequences are SGHRS and YFSETQ. Trimming took 0 bases from V and 6 from J, leaving 16 bases between them. DNA of the CDR3: TGCGCCAGCAGCTTGGGGGCTACGGATGGGGCCGAGCAGTACTTC. This encodes CASSLGATDGAEQYF.

This clonotype has only a few counts. For the CDR3, the DNA is TGTGCCAGCAGTTTACTCCCTCAGGGGGCCAACGAGCAGTACTTC. It encodes CASSLLPQGANEQYF. The V gene is TRBV28, the J gene TRBJ2-4, with 8 bases identical to TRBD1. The end of the DNA is better explained by TRBJ2-7, so the J call may be wrong. Germline V gene lookup returns CDR1 MDHEN and CDR2 SYDVKM. The CDR3 totals 15 residues.

This chain uses TRBV25-1 with TRBJ2-1; TRBD2 matches at 9 bases. The V gene's germline CDR1 is MGHDK and CDR2 SYGVNS. Losses at the gene ends were 7 bases for V and 6 bases for J; bases not matched to a gene: 1. CDR3 size: 12 residues. CDR3: CASTGLANEQFF. In DNA, the CDR3 is TGTGCCAGCACGGGACTAGCCAATGAGCAGTTCTTC.

About this clonotype itself: A much larger clonotype is one base distant, so this may be a read error. V and J are TRBV29-1 and TRBJ1-2; D is uncertain. Trimming removed 4 bases at V and 8 bases at J, with 11 bases between. The CDR3 has 11 amino acids. CDR1 and CDR2 (germline): SQVTM, ANQGSEA. The CDR3 DNA reads TGCAGCGTTGTGGATGTGAGGGGCTACACCTTC. Translated, it gives CSVVDVRGYTF.

The gene calls are TRBV5-1 and TRBJ2-3; D remains unclear. There are 16 residues in the CDR3. Trimming pared 4 bases from V and 0 bases from J, leaving 15 bases between. Germline CDR1 SGHRS, CDR2 YFSETQ. The CDR3 spells CASSPPMGPSTDTQYF. CDR3 DNA: TGCGCCAGCAGCCCTCCGATGGGCCCTAGCACAGATACGCAGTATTTT.

There are many counts of this clonotype. The chain is built from TRBV6-5 and TRBJ1-6; 7 bases map to TRBD1. The CDR3 contains 14 residues. Germline CDR1 MNHEY, CDR2 SVGAGI. Trimming at V came to 5 bases and at J to 8 bases, leaving 6 bases not matched to a gene. Here the CDR3 DNA reads TGTGCCAGCAGTCCCGACAGGGCCTATTCACCCCTCCACTTT. Its protein product is CASSPDRAYSPLHF.

The chain links TRBV6-6 to TRBJ2-2, with D tentatively TRBD1 or TRBD2 (5 bases each). Germline loops: CDR1 MNHNY, CDR2 SVGAGI (reference sequence). V lost 2 bases and J lost 0, with 10 bases in between. This CDR3 contains 16 residues. This CDR3 reads CASSYGQGPNTGELFF. As DNA, the CDR3 is TGTGCCAGCAGTTACGGGCAGGGACCGAACACCGGGGAGCTGTTTTTT.

CDR3 coding DNA: TGTGCCAGCAGCCAAGGGGCCGGGACTAGCGGATCCTACGAGCAGTACTTC. Translating it yields CASSQGAGTSGSYEQYF. J is TRBJ2-7 and V is TRBV6-2 or TRBV6-3, with 11 bases that match TRBD2. Trimming took 6 bases from V and 1 from J; bases not matched to a gene: 11. The CDR3 sequence is 17 residues long. Germline assignment: CDR1 MNHEY and CDR2 SVGEGT.

At least ten counts were recorded for this clonotype. The gene calls are TRBV12-3 or TRBV12-4 and TRBJ2-7, with 7 nucleotides matching TRBD2. V trimming: 3 bases; J trimming: 6 bases; junction bases outside the gene matches: 11. The CDR3 sequence is 15 residues long. CDR3 sequence reads: CASSFEAGRESEQYF. The CDR3 nucleotides read TGTGCCAGCAGTTTTGAGGCAGGGAGGGAATCCGAGCAGTACTTC.

This sequence joins TRBV27 and TRBJ2-4, with D perhaps matching TRBD2 (6 bases). Trimming removed 5 bases at V and 7 bases at J, with 15 bases between. Per the germline V gene, CDR1 is MNHEY and CDR2 is SMNVEV (reference sequence). This CDR3 region has 14 residues. The CDR3 nucleotides are TGTGCCAGCAGTCGGCGGGACGTACTCAACATTCAGTACTTC. It codes for CASSRRDVLNIQYF.

In this sample, this clonotype turned up a few times. The chain joins TRBV3-1 to TRBJ2-5; TRBD2 matches 9 bases. In germline, CDR1 is LGHDT, CDR2 YNNKEL (reference sequence). CDR3 length: 17 residues. The trim removed 0 bases at V and 5 bases at J, leaving 10 bases unmatched. The CDR3 sequence: CASSQDLAGESTETQYF. As DNA, the CDR3 is TGTGCCAGCAGCCAAGATTTAGCGGGAGAGTCTACGGAGACCCAGTACTTC.

CDR3 in amino acids: CATMAGQGGYEQYF. For the CDR3, the DNA is TGTGCCACCATGGCGGGACAGGGGGGATACGAGCAGTACTTC. The chain carries TRBV24-1 and TRBJ2-7; 11 positions agree with TRBD1. Germline CDR1 KGHDR, CDR2 SFDVKD. J gave up 4 bases and V 8 bases, and 6 bases lay outside the gene matches. This CDR3 is 14 amino acids long.

The chain has TRBV6-1 and TRBJ1-2; D gene ambiguous. Germline CDR1 MNHNS, CDR2 SASEGT. This CDR3 has 12 residues. Trimming left V 9 bases short and J 6 bases short, with 14 bases between. CDR3 sequence (DNA): TGTGCCAGGGAGAAAGAGGGTCATGGCTACACCTTC. Its translation: CAREKEGHGYTF.

This clonotype was seen at least ten times. This sequence joins TRBV5-1 and TRBJ2-7; TRBD1 aligns across 9 bases. Germline CDR1 reads SGHRS; CDR2 reads YFSETQ. The CDR3 loop spans 15 amino acids. With V trimmed by 7 bases and J by 3 bases, 11 bases remained unmatched. This CDR3 is CASGSGQGSYYEQYF. The CDR3 bases are TGCGCCAGCGGATCGGGACAGGGATCGTACTACGAGCAGTACTTC.

This clonotype has only a few counts. V gene TRBV30 combines with J gene TRBJ2-1, with a tentative D call TRBD2 (6 bases). V dropped 1 base and J dropped 2 bases, with 9 bases sitting between them. The germline V gene has CDR1 GTSNPN and CDR2 SVGIG (reference sequence). CDR3 size: 14 residues. The CDR3 loop is CAWSESGPYNEQFF. CDR3 coding DNA: TGTGCCTGGAGTGAGAGCGGGCCCTACAATGAGCAGTTCTTC.

J is TRBJ2-5 and V is TRBV20-1; possibly TRBD1 for D (5 bases). The last part of the DNA fits TRBJ2-7 better; the J call may be wrong. The CDR3 consists of 12 residues. CDR1 DFQATT and CDR2 SNEGSKA come from the germline V gene (reference sequence). CDR3 protein: CSATSDTYEQYF. CDR3 bases: TGCAGTGCTACCTCGGACACCTACGAGCAGTACTTC.

The genes are TRBV6-1 and TRBJ2-2; 13 positions agree with TRBD2. V trimming: 6 bases; J trimming: 6 bases; junction bases outside the gene matches: 13. CDR3 length equals 18 residues. Germline V gene sequence: CDR1 MNHNS, CDR2 SASEGT. The CDR3 region is CASRGLAGIGTGPGELFF. CDR3 bases: TGTGCCAGCAGGGGACTAGCGGGGATCGGTACTGGCCCCGGGGAGCTGTTTTTT.

On this clonotype itself: A single base separates this from a much larger clone, so it may be a read error. The chain combines TRBV10-3 with TRBJ2-1, with D hard to call. This CDR3 spans 12 amino acids. Germline V lookup: CDR1 ENHRY, CDR2 SYGVKD. CDR3 amino acids: CAIRERSNEQFF. The CDR3 nucleotides are TGTGCCATCCGTGAACGGTCAAATGAGCAGTTCTTC.

In this sample, this clonotype turned up many times. The gene calls are TRBV12-3 or TRBV12-4 and TRBJ2-5, with 8 bases lining up with TRBD2. V lost 6 bases to trimming and J lost 2 bases; unmatched junction nucleotides: 8. This CDR3 comprises 15 residues. In DNA, the CDR3 is TGTGCCAGCAGCCCTGGACTAGCCCGTCAAGAGACCCAGTACTTC. Its protein product is CASSPGLARQETQYF.

This clonotype was recorded a few times. The chain joins TRBV29-1 to TRBJ1-1, with D uncertain. The CDR3 totals 13 residues. Deletions cut 4 bases from V and 1 base from J, with 10 bases between. The germline CDR1 and CDR2 sequences are SQVTM and ANQGSEA. The CDR3 here is CSVVRQSNTEAFF. CDR3 nucleotides: TGCAGCGTTGTAAGGCAGTCGAACACTGAAGCTTTCTTT.

This rearrangement joins TRBV3-1 to TRBJ1-2, with 8 bases aligning to TRBD1. The CDR3 extends over 16 amino acids. Germline V gene sequence: CDR1 LGHDT, CDR2 YNNKEL (reference sequence). With 3 bases clipped from V and 3 bases from J, the junction kept 9 bases outside the gene matches. CDR3 loop: CASSHMDREEDYGYTF. The CDR3 DNA reads as TGTGCCAGCAGCCACATGGACAGGGAAGAGGACTATGGCTACACCTTC. Looking up the rest from reference TRBV3-1 and TRBJ1-2 gives the full variable domain: DTAVSQTPKYLVTQMGNDKSIKCEQNLGHDTMYWYKQDSKKFLKIMFSYNNKELIINETVPNRFSPKSPDKAHLNLHINSLELGDSAVYFCASSHMDREEDYGYTFGSGTRLTVV.

This chain connects TRBV6-5 to TRBJ2-1; TRBD2 matches 10 bases. This CDR3 is built from 16 residues. J gave up 1 base and V 10 bases, and 10 bases lay outside the gene matches. Germline V CDR1 and CDR2: MNHEY, SVGAGI. The chain's CDR3 is CATARSGRPSYNEQFF. Here the CDR3 DNA reads TGTGCCACCGCTCGTAGCGGGAGGCCTTCCTACAATGAGCAGTTCTTC.